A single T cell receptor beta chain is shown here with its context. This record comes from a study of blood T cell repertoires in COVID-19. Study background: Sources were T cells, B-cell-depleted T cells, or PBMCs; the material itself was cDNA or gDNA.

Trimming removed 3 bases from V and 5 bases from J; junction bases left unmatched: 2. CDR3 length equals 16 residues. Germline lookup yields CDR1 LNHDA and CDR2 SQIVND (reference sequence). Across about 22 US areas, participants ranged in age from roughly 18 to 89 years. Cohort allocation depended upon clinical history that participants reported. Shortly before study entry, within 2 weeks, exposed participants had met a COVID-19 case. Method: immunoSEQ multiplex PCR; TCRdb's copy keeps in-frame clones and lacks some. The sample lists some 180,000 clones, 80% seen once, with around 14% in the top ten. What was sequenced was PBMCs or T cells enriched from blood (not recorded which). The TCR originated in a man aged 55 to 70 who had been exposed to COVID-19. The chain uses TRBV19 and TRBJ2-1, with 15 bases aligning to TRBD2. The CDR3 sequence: CASSMGLAGGDNEQFF. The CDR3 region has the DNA TGTGCCAGTAGTATGGGACTAGCGGGAGGAGACAATGAGCAGTTCTTC.